This TCR beta chain was captured by sequencing in a study of blood T cell repertoires in COVID-19 (TCRdb year 2020). Background on the whole study: The collaborator samples originated in the United States, Italy and Spain and spanned the acute and convalescent phases of COVID-19. The prospective study material was composed of cDNA or gDNA derived from T cells, B-cell-depleted T cells, or PBMCs. The dataset comprised deeply sampled blood TCRbeta repertoires from subjects exposed to, actively infected with, or recovered from COVID-19. Samples came from the ongoing ImmuneRACE study (first 160 participants) plus 1,254 subjects from 6 global collaborators. A de-identified subject ID, COVID-19 status, age in years and sex were almost always included in the sample metadata. The repertoires were released in a freely available public database meant as a resource for research on the immune response to SARS-CoV-2. HLA class I and class II types, where available, came from metadata supplied by the sample provider rather than from assay-based typing.

Turning to this clone: Its binding antigen is unknown. Base qualities are not provided; no much larger clone lies one nucleotide away.

The full study reports these points: Clinical and demographic metadata were provided uncurated, with the amount varying by source and participant.

There are 14 amino acids in the CDR3, from cysteine to phenylalanine inclusive. Only the CDR3 region is kept as DNA, spanning 42 bases read in frame from base 1. From the germline V gene, CDR1 is SGHDT and CDR2 is YYEEEE. At the junction V is shortened by 5 bases and J by 7 bases; bases outside the gene matches: 12. TCRbeta CDR3 regions were amplified from genomic DNA by means of the immunoSEQ Assay, a bias-controlled multiplex PCR. The paper's processing steps were these. The number of nucleated cells in each sample was estimated from the amplification of reference gene primers within the assay. Sequence reads were collapsed and filtered to measure the absolute abundance of every unique TCRbeta CDR3 rearrangement. For each sample, productive Simpson clonality was calculated by taking the square root of Simpson's diversity index across productive rearrangements. This immuneACCESS table, as held by TCRdb, lists in-frame sequences with V and J called but not all clones. Of the missing ones, under half trace to an unresolved V gene in checked studies; the others have no known cause. V, J and clone size reflect that table, while D and trimming were determined from the DNA. For this sample the table gives 200,000 or so clones, of which roughly four fifths were detected only once. The ten biggest clones cover 4.5% to 6.5% of the sample.

The collaborating institutions used their own protocols to collect whole blood in K2EDTA tubes. Collaborator samples were shipped for TCRbeta analysis as frozen whole blood, isolated PBMCs, or DNA extracted from either sample type. The clonotype originates from a woman in her 30s with acute or convalescent COVID-19. Sequenced input: peripheral blood. The chain employs TRBV5-6 and TRBJ2-7; a stretch of 7 junction bases matches TRBD2. The CDR3 in this case is CASSSGTNPVEQYF. The nucleotide sequence reads TGTGCCAGCAGTTCCGGGACTAATCCTGTGGAGCAGTACTTC.